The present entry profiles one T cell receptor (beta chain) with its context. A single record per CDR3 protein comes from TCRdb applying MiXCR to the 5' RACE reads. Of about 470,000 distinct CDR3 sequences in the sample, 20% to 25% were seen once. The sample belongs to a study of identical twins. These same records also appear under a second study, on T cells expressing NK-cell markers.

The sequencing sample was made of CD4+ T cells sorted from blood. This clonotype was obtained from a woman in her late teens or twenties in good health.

This CDR3 reads CATSDGNGALETQYF. CDR3 sequence (DNA): TGTGCCACCAGTGATGGGAATGGCGCGCTGGAGACCCAGTACTTC. J is TRBJ2-5 and V is TRBV24-1; the D is unclear. The CDR3 has 15 amino acids. Germline-derived CDR1 and CDR2 are KGHDR and SFDVKD. Trimming stripped 3 bases from V and 5 bases from J, with 15 bases between.